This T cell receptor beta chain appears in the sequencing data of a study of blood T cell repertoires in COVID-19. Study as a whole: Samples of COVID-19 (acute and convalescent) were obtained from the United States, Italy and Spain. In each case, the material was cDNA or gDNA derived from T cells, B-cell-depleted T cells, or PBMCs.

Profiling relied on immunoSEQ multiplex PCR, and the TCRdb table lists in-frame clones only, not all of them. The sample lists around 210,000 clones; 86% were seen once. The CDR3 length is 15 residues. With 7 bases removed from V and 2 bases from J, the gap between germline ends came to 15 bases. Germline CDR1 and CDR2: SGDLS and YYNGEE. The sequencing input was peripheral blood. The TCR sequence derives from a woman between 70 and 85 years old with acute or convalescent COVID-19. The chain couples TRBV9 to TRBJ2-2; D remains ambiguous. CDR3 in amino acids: CASGVETPNTGELFF. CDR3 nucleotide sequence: TGTGCCAGCGGGGTAGAGACACCTAACACCGGGGAGCTGTTTTTT.